This entry lists 14 T cell receptor beta chains sequenced from one sample in a study of cytomegalovirus exposure and HLA in healthy donors. The primer mix had 60 Vbeta and 13 Jbeta primers. Assay: immunoSEQ multiplex PCR; the TCRdb copy retains only in-frame clones and omits some. The sample has 150,000 to 200,000 clones; 81% are singletons. The sequenced material came from PBMCs. The receptors were sampled from a young woman in good health and CMV-seropositive.

The CDR3 sequence: CASSFRSSYEQYF. CDR3 coding DNA: TGTGCCAGCAGCTTCAGAAGCTCCTACGAGCAGTACTTC. The chain employs TRBV5-6 and TRBJ2-7; D is ambiguous. Per the germline V gene, CDR1 is SGHDT and CDR2 is YYEEEE. V was trimmed by 2 bases and J by 0 bases, leaving 6 bases between them. The CDR3 has 13 amino acids.

This sequence joins TRBV11-2 and TRBJ2-1; perhaps TRBD2 as D (6 bases). This CDR3 is built from 15 residues. Germline V CDR1 and CDR2: SGHAT, FQNNGV. Trimming removed 7 bases at V and 3 bases at J, with 16 bases between. The CDR3 DNA is TGTGCCAGCACCCTTTCGGGGGAGATCTACAATGAGCAGTTCTTC. This encodes CASTLSGEIYNEQFF.

The J gene is TRBJ2-3, the V gene TRBV7-2; TRBD2 matches at 12 bases. From germline, CDR1 is SGHTA and CDR2 FQGNSA. This CDR3 region has 14 residues. V lost 10 bases to trimming and J lost 6 bases; unmatched junction nucleotides: 8. The CDR3 protein is CATLLAGGGDTQYF. The DNA of the CDR3 is TGTGCCACCTTACTAGCGGGGGGCGGCGATACGCAGTATTTT.

The chain combines TRBV9 with TRBJ1-1; 9 bases map to TRBD1. The J segment lost 5 bases and the V segment lost 3 bases, leaving 2 bases of the junction unmatched. The germline gives CDR1 SGDLS, CDR2 YYNGEE. The CDR3 is 13 amino acids. CDR3 protein: CASSGGTGTEAFF. Written as DNA, the CDR3 is TGTGCCAGCAGCGGCGGGACAGGGACTGAAGCTTTCTTT.

This chain joins TRBV5-1 and TRBJ2-2, with a tentative D call TRBD1 (5 bases). Deletions cut 7 bases from V and 4 bases from J, with 20 bases between. Germline assignment: CDR1 SGHRS and CDR2 YFSETQ. CDR3 size: 16 residues. Here the CDR3 reads CASQLSPGAGTGELFF. DNA for the CDR3: TGCGCCAGCCAACTTTCCCCTGGGGCCGGCACCGGGGAGCTGTTTTTT.

The chain carries TRBV6-6 and TRBJ2-7; no reliable D call. The CDR3 is made up of 13 amino acids. Per germline, CDR1 MNHNY and CDR2 SVGAGI (reference sequence). V dropped 0 bases and J dropped 6 bases, with 9 bases sitting between them. CDR3 region: CASSYSRASEQYF. The CDR3 bases are TGTGCCAGCAGTTACTCGAGAGCATCCGAGCAGTACTTC.

The CDR3 sequence is CAWSPTQGGYTF. The CDR3 bases are TGTGCCTGGAGTCCGACACAGGGCGGCTACACCTTC. This sequence joins TRBV30 and TRBJ1-2; D might be TRBD1 (6 bases). Trimming stripped 2 bases from V and 8 bases from J, with 12 bases between. CDR1 and CDR2 from the germline V gene are GTSNPN and SVGIG (reference sequence). This CDR3 comprises 12 residues.

With regard to this clone: One junction end does not reproduce the germline sequence, and a read error may be involved. This sequence joins TRBV11-3 and TRBJ2-7; TRBD2 might be the D (5 bases). The CDR3 length is 15 residues. The germline V gene encodes CDR1 SGHNT and CDR2 YENEEA. In DNA form, the CDR3 reads TGTGCCAGCAGCTTAGGGGCTAGCCCTTCCTTCGAGCAGTACTTC. Its translation: CASSLGASPSFEQYF.

This chain connects TRBV18 to TRBJ1-1, with 7 bases fitting TRBD1. V lost 6 bases, J lost 3 bases, and 4 bases stayed unmatched. The CDR3 has 13 amino acids. CDR1 KGHSH and CDR2 LQKENI come from the germline V gene. The DNA for the CDR3 is TGTGCCAGCTCGTCTACAGGGGACACTGAAGCTTTCTTT. Translated: CASSSTGDTEAFF.

The chain combines TRBV7-2 with TRBJ2-5, with a possible D match to TRBD2 (5 bases). The ends were cut back, 4 bases at V and 2 bases at J, with 17 bases in the middle. The CDR3 has 16 residues. CDR1 is SGHTA and CDR2 is FQGNSA in the germline V gene. The CDR3 DNA is TGTGCCAGCAGCTCCCAATCTGACGGGATTCAAGAGACCCAGTACTTC. As protein: CASSSQSDGIQETQYF.

The J gene is TRBJ1-2, the V gene TRBV19; D may be TRBD1 (6 bases). Trimming shortened V by 6 bases and J by 4 bases, and 24 bases separated the two germline ends. The CDR3 is 17 residues long. CDR1 and CDR2 (germline): LNHDA, SQIVND (reference sequence). The CDR3 loop is CASRDRDPQGMRYGYTF. The CDR3 DNA reads TGTGCCAGTAGAGACCGGGACCCACAGGGTATGCGCTATGGCTACACCTTC.

The gene calls are TRBV7-9 and TRBJ2-1, with D possibly being TRBD1 (5 bases). CDR3 length: 15 residues. Trimming pared 5 bases from V and 4 bases from J, leaving 15 bases between. Per germline, CDR1 SEHNR and CDR2 FQNEAQ (reference sequence). In nucleotides, the CDR3 is TGTGCCAGCAGCGAGGCAGGGCCAGAATACAATGAGCAGTTCTTC. Its translation: CASSEAGPEYNEQFF.

This clone was counted a single time. V and J are TRBV5-6 and TRBJ2-7; possible D gene TRBD2, 5 bases. Between the trimmed V and J ends, which lost 5 bases and 6 bases, there was a span of 9 bases. CDR1 and CDR2 from the germline V gene are SGHDT and YYEEEE. There are 11 residues in the CDR3. CDR3 residues: CASRAGGEQYF. The CDR3 DNA follows: TGTGCCAGCAGGGCGGGTGGCGAGCAGTACTTC.

The chain couples TRBV5-1 to TRBJ1-1; no clear D gene. V lost 2 bases and J 5 bases, leaving 13 bases between the germline ends. This CDR3 region has 14 residues. The germline V gene has CDR1 SGHRS and CDR2 YFSETQ. CDR3 nucleotide sequence: TGCGCCAGCAGCTTAGACCCCTCCGGGACTGAAGCTTTCTTT. Amino acid sequence: CASSLDPSGTEAFF.